These T cell receptor beta chains were read from a single sample in a study of vaccination and CD4 T cells after COVID-19. TCRdb reanalysed the PCR reads using MiXCR and keeps one entry per CDR3 protein. The table has some 20,000 distinct CDR3 sequences, under 45% seen once. Their specific antigens are unknown. The specimen was CD4+ T cells from blood, cultured in vitro, collected before SARS-CoV-2 vaccination. These receptors originate from a human donor who received a COVID-19 vaccine. CDR3s include the opening cysteine and the closing phenylalanine or tryptophan. The D gene is left open where the match is weak. Not all rows give a size; the values are once, few, many and, for expanded clones, a class.

abundance,v_gene,d_gene,j_gene,CDR3aa,CDR3nt
.,TRBV2,TRBD1,TRBJ1-1,CASSEPRQGRYTEAFF,TGTGCCAGCAGTGAACCTCGACAGGGGCGCTACACTGAAGCTTTCTTT
.,TRBV10-3,.,TRBJ2-3,CATGLADTQYF,TGTGCCACCGGCTTAGCGGATACGCAGTATTTT
.,TRBV10-1,.,TRBJ2-7,CASRNPNRCFYEQYF,TGCGCCAGCAGGAATCCCAATAGATGCTTCTACGAGCAGTACTTC
few,TRBV5-4,.,TRBJ1-6,CASSLRLGNSPLHF,TGTGCCAGCAGCTTGAGATTGGGGAATTCACCCCTCCACTTT
once,TRBV12-3/TRBV12-4,.,TRBJ2-1,CASSRLSYNEQFF,TGTGCCAGCAGCCGTTTAAGCTACAATGAGCAGTTCTTC
.,TRBV5-4,.,TRBJ1-1,CASSLVVDTEAFF,TGTGCCAGCAGCTTGGTGGTCGACACTGAAGCTTTCTTT
few,TRBV6-1,TRBD2,TRBJ2-7,CASSKAIGLAVSYEQYF,TGTGCCAGCAGTAAAGCCATCGGACTAGCGGTCTCCTACGAGCAGTACTTC
few,TRBV20-1,TRBD2,TRBJ2-3,CSARDSGGADTQYF,TGCAGTGCTAGAGACAGCGGGGGGGCAGATACGCAGTATTTT
medium-sized,TRBV7-7,TRBD1,TRBJ1-1,CASSSFDRAGKAFF,TGTGCCAGCAGCTCATTTGACAGGGCGGGGAAAGCTTTCTTT
.,TRBV5-1,TRBD1,TRBJ2-5,CASSLGTGHIQETQYF,TGCGCCAGCAGCTTGGGGACAGGGCACATTCAAGAGACCCAGTACTTC
.,TRBV5-1,.,TRBJ1-2,CASSLQENYGYTF,TGCGCCAGCAGCCTACAGGAAAACTATGGCTACACCTTC
.,TRBV6-5,.,TRBJ2-7,CASSYPGTHEQYF,TGTGCCAGCAGTTACCCGGGCACCCACGAGCAGTACTTC
few,TRBV20-1,.,TRBJ2-4,CSASSPPTVAKNIQYF,TGCAGTGCGAGCTCCCCTCCTACCGTAGCCAAAAACATTCAGTACTTC
few,TRBV7-9,.,TRBJ2-1,CASSLGLRGPFGLEQFF,TGTGCCAGCAGCTTAGGTCTACGGGGGCCTTTTGGTCTTGAGCAGTTCTTC
.,TRBV10-3,TRBD1,TRBJ2-7,CAISDRQGAYEQYF,TGTGCCATCAGTGATAGACAGGGGGCCTACGAGCAGTACTTC
.,TRBV12-3/TRBV12-4,.,TRBJ2-3,CASRPGVADTQYF,TGTGCCAGCAGGCCAGGGGTAGCAGATACGCAGTATTTT
few,TRBV20-1,.,TRBJ2-5,CSATAGVETQYF,TGCAGTGCTACTGCAGGGGTGGAGACCCAGTACTTC
.,TRBV6-5,.,TRBJ1-4,CASSYSNTGRGFATRKLFF,TGTGCCAGCAGTTACTCGAATACGGGGAGAGGCTTCGCGACTCGGAAACTGTTTTTT
.,TRBV5-1,.,TRBJ1-1,CASSHSGQGGNTEAFF,TGCGCCAGCAGCCACTCGGGGCAGGGAGGAAACACTGAAGCTTTCTTT
.,TRBV24-1,.,TRBJ2-3,CATSDRSREGTDTQYF,TGTGCCACCAGTGATAGATCGAGGGAGGGCACAGATACGCAGTATTTT
.,TRBV7-9,.,TRBJ1-3,CASSSGKTIYF,TGTGCCAGCAGCTCAGGGAAAACCATATATTTT
.,TRBV24-1,.,TRBJ1-2,CATSESTGKRDYGYTF,TGTGCCACCAGTGAATCCACAGGGAAGAGGGACTATGGCTACACCTTC